Below, one T cell receptor (beta chain) is given with its context. The sample is drawn from a study of tumor-infiltrating lymphocytes in oesophageal squamous cell carcinoma. TCRdb independently ran MiXCR on the PCR reads; one entry per CDR3 protein. Of approximately 18,000 distinct CDR3 sequences listed, roughly 40% are singletons. In germline, CDR1 is SGHVT, CDR2 SQSDAQ. This CDR3 has 15 residues. Sequenced: normal esophageal tissue next to the tumor. The sequence was obtained from a female donor with esophageal squamous cell carcinoma. The V call is TRBV7-4, the J call TRBJ2-5; 12 bases agree with TRBD2. The last part of the DNA fits TRBJ2-1 better; the J call may be wrong. The CDR3 here is CASSRGLAGYNEQFF. The CDR3 DNA sequence: TGTGCCAGCAGCAGGGGACTAGCGGGTTACAATGAGCAGTTCTTC.